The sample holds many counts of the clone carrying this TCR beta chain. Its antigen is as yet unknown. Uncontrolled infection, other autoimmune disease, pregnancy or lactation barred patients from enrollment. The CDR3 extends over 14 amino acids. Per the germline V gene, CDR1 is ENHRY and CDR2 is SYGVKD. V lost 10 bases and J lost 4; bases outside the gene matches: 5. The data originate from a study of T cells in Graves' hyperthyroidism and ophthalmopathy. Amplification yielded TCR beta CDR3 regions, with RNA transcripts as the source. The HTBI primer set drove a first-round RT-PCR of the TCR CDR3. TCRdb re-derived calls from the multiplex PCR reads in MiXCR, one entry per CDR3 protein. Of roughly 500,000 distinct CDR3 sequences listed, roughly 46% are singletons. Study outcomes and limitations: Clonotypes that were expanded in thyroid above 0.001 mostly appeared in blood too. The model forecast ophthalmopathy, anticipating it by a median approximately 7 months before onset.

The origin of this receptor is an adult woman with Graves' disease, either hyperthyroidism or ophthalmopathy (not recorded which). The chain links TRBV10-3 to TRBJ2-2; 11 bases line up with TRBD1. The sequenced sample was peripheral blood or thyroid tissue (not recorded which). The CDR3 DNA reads TGTGCCACCCGGGGGACAGGGGGCACCGGGGAGCTGTTTTTT. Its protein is CATRGTGGTGELFF.